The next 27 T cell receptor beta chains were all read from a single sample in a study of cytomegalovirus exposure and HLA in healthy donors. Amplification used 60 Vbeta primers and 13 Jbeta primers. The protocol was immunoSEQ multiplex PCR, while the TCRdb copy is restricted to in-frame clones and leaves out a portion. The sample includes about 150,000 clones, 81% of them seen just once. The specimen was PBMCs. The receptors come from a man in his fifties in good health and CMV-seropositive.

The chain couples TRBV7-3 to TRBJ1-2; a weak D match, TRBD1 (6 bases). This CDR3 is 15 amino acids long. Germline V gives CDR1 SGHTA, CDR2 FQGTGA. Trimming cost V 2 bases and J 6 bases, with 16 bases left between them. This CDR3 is CASSLGPGTKNGYTF. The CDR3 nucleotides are TGTGCCAGCAGCTTAGGGCCCGGGACAAAAAATGGCTACACCTTC.

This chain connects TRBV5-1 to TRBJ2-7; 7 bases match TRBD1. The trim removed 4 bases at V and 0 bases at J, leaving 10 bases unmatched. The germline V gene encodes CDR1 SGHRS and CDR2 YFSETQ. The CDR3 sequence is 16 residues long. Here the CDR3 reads CASSQGSTGPSYEQYF. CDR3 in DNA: TGCGCCAGCAGCCAGGGCTCGACAGGGCCCTCCTACGAGCAGTACTTC.

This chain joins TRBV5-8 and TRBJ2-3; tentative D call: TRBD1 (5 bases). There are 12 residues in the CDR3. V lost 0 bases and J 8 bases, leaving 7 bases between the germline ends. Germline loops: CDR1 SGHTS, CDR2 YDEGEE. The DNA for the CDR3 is TGTGCCAGCAGCTTGGATAGGGGTACGCAGTATTTT. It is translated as CASSLDRGTQYF.

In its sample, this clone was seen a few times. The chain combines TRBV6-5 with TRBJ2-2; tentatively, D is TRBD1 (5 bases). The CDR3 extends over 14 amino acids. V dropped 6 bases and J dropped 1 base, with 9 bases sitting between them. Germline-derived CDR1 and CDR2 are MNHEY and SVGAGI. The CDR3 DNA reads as TGTGCCAGCAGAGGACACCAGAACACCGGGGAGCTGTTTTTT. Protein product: CASRGHQNTGELFF.

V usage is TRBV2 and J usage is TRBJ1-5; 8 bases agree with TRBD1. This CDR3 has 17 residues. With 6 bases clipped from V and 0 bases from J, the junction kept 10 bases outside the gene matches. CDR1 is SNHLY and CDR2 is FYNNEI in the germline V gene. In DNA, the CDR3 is TGTGCCAGCAGGCGGAGTACAGGGGGGAATAGCAATCAGCCCCAGCATTTT. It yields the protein CASRRSTGGNSNQPQHF.

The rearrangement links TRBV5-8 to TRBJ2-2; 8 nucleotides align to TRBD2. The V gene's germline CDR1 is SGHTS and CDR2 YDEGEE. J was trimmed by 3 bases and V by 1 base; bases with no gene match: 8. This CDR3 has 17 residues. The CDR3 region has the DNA TGTGCCAGCAGCTTGTACCTTGCGGGGGGTCACACCGGGGAGCTGTTTTTT. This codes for CASSLYLAGGHTGELFF.

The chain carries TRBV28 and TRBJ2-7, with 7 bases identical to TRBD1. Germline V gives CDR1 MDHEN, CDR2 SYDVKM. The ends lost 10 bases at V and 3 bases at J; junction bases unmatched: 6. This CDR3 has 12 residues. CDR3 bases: TGTGCCACCCGACAGGGCGGCTACGAGCAGTACTTC. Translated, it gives CATRQGGYEQYF.

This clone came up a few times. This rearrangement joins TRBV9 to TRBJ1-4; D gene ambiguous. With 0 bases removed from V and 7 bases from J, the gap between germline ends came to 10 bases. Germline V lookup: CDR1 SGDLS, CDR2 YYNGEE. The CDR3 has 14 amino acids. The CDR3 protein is CASSVESGGEKLFF. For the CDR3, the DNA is TGTGCCAGCAGCGTAGAATCTGGAGGTGAAAAACTGTTTTTT.

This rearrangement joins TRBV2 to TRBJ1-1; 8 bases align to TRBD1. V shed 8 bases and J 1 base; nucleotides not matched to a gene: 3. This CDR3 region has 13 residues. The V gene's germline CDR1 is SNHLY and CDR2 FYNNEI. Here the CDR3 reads CASGGQENTEAFF. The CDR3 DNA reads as TGTGCCAGCGGGGGACAGGAGAACACTGAAGCTTTCTTT. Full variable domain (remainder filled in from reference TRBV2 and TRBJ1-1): EPEVTQTPSHQVTQMGQEVILRCVPISNHLYFYWYRQILGQKVEFLVSFYNNEISEKSEIFDDQFSVERPDGSNFTLKIRSTKLEDSAMYFCASGGQENTEAFFGQGTRLTVV.

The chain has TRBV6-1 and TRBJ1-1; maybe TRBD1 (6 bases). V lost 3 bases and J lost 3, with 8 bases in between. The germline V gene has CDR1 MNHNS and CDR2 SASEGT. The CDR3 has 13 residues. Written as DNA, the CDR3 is TGTGCCAGCAGTGAGGCAGGGGACACTGAAGCTTTCTTT. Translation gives CASSEAGDTEAFF.

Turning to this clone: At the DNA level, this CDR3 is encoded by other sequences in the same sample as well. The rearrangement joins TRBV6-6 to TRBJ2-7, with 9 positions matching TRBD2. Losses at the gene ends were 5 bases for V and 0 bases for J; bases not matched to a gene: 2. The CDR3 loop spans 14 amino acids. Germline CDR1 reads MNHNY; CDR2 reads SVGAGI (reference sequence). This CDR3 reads CASSLSGSSYEQYF. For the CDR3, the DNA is TGTGCCAGCAGTCTTAGCGGGAGCTCCTACGAGCAGTACTTC.

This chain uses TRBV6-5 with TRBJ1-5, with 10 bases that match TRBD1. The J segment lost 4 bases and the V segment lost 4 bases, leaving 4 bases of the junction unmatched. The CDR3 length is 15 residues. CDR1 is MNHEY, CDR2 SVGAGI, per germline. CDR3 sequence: CASSLDRGKNQPQHF. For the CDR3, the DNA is TGTGCCAGCAGTTTGGACAGGGGGAAGAATCAGCCCCAGCATTTT.

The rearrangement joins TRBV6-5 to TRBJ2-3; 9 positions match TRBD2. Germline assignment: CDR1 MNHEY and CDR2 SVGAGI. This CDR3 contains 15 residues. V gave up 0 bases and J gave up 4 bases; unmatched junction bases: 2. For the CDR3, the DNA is TGTGCCAGCAGTTACTCGGCGGGAGGGGCAGATACGCAGTATTTT. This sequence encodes CASSYSAGGADTQYF.

The CDR3 nucleotides read TGTGCCAGCAGCCCCACTGGGGGGGTTCAGGTGTTCTTC. Translating it yields CASSPTGGVQVFF. The V and J genes are TRBV7-9 and TRBJ2-1; 7 bases align to TRBD2. Trimming took 5 bases from V and 15 from J; bases not matched to a gene: 13. The CDR3 extends over 13 amino acids. Germline CDR1 reads SEHNR; CDR2 reads FQNEAQ (reference sequence).

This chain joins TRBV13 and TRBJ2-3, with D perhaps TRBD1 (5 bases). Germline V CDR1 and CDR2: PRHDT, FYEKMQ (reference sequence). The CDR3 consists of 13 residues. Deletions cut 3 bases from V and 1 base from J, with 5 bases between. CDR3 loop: CASSFRGTDTQYF. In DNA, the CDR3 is TGTGCCAGCAGCTTCAGGGGCACAGATACGCAGTATTTT. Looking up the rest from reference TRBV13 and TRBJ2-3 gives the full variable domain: AAGVIQSPRHLIKEKRETATLKCYPIPRHDTVYWYQQGPGQDPQFLISFYEKMQSDKGSIPDRFSAQQFSDYHSELNMSSLELGDSALYFCASSFRGTDTQYFGPGTRLTVL.

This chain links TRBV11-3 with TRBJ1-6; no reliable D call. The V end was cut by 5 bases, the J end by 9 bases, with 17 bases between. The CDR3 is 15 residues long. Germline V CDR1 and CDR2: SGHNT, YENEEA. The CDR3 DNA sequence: TGTGCCAGCAGCCCAGACGGGGTCATAGTTTCACCCCTCCACTTT. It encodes CASSPDGVIVSPLHF.

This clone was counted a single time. The CDR3 DNA follows: TGTGCCAGCAGTTACGGGGGAGGGGGCAATCAGCCCCAGCATTTT. Translated, it gives CASSYGGGGNQPQHF. This chain uses TRBV6-6 with TRBJ1-5; tentative D call: TRBD1 (5 bases). CDR1 is MNHNY, CDR2 SVGAGI, per germline (reference sequence). This CDR3 has 15 amino acids. V gave up 2 bases and J gave up 2 bases, with 10 bases separating them.

In DNA, the CDR3 is TGTGCCAGCAGCTTAAGGGCTAGCGGGGGGCCCGATACGCAGTATTTT. It translates to CASSLRASGGPDTQYF. The V gene is TRBV7-3, the J gene TRBJ2-3, with 11 bases identical to TRBD2. Unmatched junction bases numbered 6, after V lost 1 base and J lost 6 bases. Germline V gene sequence: CDR1 SGHTA, CDR2 FQGTGA. The CDR3 is 16 amino acids.

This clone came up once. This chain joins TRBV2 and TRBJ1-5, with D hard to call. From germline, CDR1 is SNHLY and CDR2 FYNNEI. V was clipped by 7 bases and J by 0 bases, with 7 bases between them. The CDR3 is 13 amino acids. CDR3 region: CASTVYSNQPQHF. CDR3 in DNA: TGTGCCAGCACGGTTTATAGCAATCAGCCCCAGCATTTT.

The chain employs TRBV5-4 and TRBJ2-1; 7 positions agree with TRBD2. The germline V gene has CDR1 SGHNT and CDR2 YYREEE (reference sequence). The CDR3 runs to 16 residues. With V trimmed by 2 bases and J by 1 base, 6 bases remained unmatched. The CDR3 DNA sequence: TGTGCCAGCAGCTTACGGGGGGATCAATCCTACAATGAGCAGTTCTTC. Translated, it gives CASSLRGDQSYNEQFF. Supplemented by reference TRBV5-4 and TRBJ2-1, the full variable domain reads ETGVTQSPTHLIKTRGQQVTLRCSSQSGHNTVSWYQQALGQGPQFIFQYYREEENGRGNFPPRFSGLQFPNYSSELNVNALELDDSALYLCASSLRGDQSYNEQFFGPGTRLTVL.

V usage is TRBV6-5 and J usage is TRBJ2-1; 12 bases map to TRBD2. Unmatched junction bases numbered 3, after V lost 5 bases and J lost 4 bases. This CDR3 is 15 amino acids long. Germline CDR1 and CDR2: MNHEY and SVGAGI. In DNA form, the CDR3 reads TGTGCCAGCAGTCGGACTAGCGGGAATTACAATGAGCAGTTCTTC. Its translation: CASSRTSGNYNEQFF.

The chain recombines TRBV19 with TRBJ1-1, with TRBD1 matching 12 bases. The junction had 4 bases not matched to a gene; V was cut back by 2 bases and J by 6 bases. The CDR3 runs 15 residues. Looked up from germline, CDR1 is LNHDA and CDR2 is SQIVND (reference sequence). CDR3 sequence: CASSIQGQGASEAFF. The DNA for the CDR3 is TGTGCCAGTAGTATACAGGGACAGGGGGCCTCTGAAGCTTTCTTT.

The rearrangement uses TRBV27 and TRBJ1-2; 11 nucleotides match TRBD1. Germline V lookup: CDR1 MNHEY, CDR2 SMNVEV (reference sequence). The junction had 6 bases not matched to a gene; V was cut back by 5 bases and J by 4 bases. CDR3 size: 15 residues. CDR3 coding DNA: TGTGCCAGCAGTCCAAGGACAGGGGGCCGCTATGGCTACACCTTC. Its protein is CASSPRTGGRYGYTF.

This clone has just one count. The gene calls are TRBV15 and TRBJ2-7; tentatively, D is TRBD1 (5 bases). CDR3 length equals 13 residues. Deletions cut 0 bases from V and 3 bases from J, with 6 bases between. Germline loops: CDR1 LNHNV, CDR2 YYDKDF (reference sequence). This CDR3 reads CATSRDQGYEQYF. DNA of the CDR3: TGTGCCACCAGCAGAGATCAGGGCTACGAGCAGTACTTC.

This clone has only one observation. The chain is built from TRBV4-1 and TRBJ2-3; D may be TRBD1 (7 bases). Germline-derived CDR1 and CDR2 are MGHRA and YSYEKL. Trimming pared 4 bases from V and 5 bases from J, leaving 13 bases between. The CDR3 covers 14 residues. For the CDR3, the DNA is TGCGCCAGCAGCCTCCAGGGGGGTGGAGATACGCAGTATTTT. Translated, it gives CASSLQGGGDTQYF.

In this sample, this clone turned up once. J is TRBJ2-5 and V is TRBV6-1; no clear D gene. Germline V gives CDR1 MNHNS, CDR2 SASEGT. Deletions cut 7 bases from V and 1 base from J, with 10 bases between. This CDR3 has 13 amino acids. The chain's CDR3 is CASMRHVQETQYF. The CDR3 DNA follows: TGTGCCAGCATGAGGCACGTCCAAGAGACCCAGTACTTC.

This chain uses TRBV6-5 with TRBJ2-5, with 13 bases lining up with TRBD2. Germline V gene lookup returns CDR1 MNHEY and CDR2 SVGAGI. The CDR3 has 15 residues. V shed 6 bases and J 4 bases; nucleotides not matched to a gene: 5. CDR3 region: CASSELAGGPETQYF. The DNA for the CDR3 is TGTGCCAGCAGCGAACTAGCGGGAGGGCCAGAGACCCAGTACTTC.